This T cell receptor (beta chain) emerged from a study of graft-versus-host responses after intestinal transplantation. Some clones are missing from TCRdb's copy, which holds only in-frame ones; the method was immunoSEQ multiplex PCR. The table includes approximately 130,000 clones, roughly 92% detected once. With regard to this clone: Antigen: not known.

The source was unstimulated CD4+ T cells sorted from spleen or lymph node cells, collected before intestinal transplant. This receptor was taken from a human donor who received an intestinal transplant.

CDR3 sequence reads: CASSSGGGHQETQYF. For the CDR3, the DNA is TGTGCCAGCAGTTCGGGCGGGGGGCATCAAGAGACCCAGTACTTC. The rearrangement joins TRBV28 to TRBJ2-5, with 8 bases fitting TRBD2. The CDR3 runs to 15 residues. CDR1 and CDR2 (germline): MDHEN, SYDVKM. The V and J ends lost 4 bases and 2 bases, in that order; junction bases with no gene match: 6.